Here is one TCR beta chain with its context. TCRdb keeps only in-frame clones here, not all; method: immunoSEQ multiplex PCR. Among roughly 56,000 clones listed, 92% were seen once. The entry originates in a study of blood T cell repertoires in COVID-19. The wider study: The cDNA or gDNA used as material had been derived from T cells, B-cell-depleted T cells, or PBMCs.

This CDR3 region has 16 residues. V was pared by 5 bases and J by 1 base, with 8 bases of the junction left unmatched. The germline gives CDR1 SGHNT, CDR2 YENEEA. The sample was peripheral blood. This TCR was sampled from a man aged 45 to 65 with active COVID-19. This chain uses TRBV11-3 with TRBJ2-3, with 8 bases fitting TRBD1. The CDR3 loop is CASSPGQGYRTDTQYF. The CDR3 nucleotides read TGTGCCAGCAGCCCTGGACAGGGATATCGCACAGATACGCAGTATTTT.